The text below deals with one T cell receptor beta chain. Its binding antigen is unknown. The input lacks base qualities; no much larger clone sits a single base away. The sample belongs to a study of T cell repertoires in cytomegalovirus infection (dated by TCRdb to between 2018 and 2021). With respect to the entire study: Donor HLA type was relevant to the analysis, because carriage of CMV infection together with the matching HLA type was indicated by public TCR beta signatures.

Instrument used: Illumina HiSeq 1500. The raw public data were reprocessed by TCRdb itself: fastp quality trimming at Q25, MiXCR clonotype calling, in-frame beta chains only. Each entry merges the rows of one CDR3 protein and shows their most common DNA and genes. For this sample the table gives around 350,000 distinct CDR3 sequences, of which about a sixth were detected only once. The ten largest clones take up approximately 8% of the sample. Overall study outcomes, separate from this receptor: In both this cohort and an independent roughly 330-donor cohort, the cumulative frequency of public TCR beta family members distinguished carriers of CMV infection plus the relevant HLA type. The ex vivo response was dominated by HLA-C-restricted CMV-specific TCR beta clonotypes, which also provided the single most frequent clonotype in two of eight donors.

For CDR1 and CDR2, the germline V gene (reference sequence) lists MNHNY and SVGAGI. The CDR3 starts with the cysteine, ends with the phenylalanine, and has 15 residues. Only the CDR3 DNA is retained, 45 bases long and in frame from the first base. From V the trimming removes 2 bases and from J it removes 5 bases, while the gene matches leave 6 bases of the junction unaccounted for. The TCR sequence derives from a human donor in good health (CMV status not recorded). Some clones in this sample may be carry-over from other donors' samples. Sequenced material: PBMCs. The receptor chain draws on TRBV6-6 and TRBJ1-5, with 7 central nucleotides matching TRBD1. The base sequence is TGTGCCAGCAGTTACGAGAGGGACAGCTATCAGCCCCAGCATTTT. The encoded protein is CASSYERDSYQPQHF.